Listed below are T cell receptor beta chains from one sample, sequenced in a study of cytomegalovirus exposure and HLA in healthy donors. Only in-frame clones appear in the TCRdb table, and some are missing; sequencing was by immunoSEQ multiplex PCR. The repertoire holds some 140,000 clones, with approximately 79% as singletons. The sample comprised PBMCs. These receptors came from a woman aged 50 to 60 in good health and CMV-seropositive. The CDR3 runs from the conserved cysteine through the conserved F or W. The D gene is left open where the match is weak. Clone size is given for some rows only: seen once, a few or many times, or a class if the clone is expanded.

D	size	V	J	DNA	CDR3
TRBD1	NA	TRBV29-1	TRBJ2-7	TGCAGCGTTGGGGGACAGACTCCCTACGAGCAGTACTTC	CSVGGQTPYEQYF
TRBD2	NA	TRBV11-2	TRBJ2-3	TGTGCCAGCAGCTGGCGCGGGGGACGCGGGGCCACAGATACGCAGTATTTT	CASSWRGGRGATDTQYF
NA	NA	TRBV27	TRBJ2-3	TGTGCCAGCAGTTTCTCAGATACGCAGTATTTT	CASSFSDTQYF
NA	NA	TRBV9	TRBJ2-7	TGTGCCAGCAGCCCTCTCCCACGGGGGAAGCTCCACGAGCAGTACTTC	CASSPLPRGKLHEQYF
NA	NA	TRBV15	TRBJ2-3	TGTGCCACCAGCAGAGAGCGGGACGGTGGAGAAGTAAATACGCAGTATTTT	CATSRERDGGEVNTQYF
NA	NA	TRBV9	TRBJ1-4	TGTGCCAGCAGCGTACTTGGAGGGGATGAAAAACTGTTTTTT	CASSVLGGDEKLFF
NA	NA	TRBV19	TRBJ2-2	TGTGCCAGTAGTCCAACTCAGATGGGGCGTACCGGGGAGCTGTTTTTT	CASSPTQMGRTGELFF
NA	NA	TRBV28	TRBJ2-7	TGTGCCAGCAATCCCTGTTACGAGCAGTACTTC	CASNPCYEQYF
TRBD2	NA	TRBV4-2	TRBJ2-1	TGTGCCAGCAGCCAAATGAAGACTAGCGGGGGGGCAAATGACAATGAGCAGTTCTTC	CASSQMKTSGGANDNEQFF
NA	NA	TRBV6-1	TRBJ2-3	TGTGCCAGTGATGGAGGGGGCGCAGGGAGTACGCAGTATTTT	CASDGGGAGSTQYF
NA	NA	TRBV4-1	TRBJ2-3	TGCGCCAGCAGCCAAGGGCTTAACAGCGATACGCAGTATTTT	CASSQGLNSDTQYF
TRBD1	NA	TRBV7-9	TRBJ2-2	TGTGCCCTACCTGGGACAGGCCGTAACACCGGGGAGCTGTTTTTT	CALPGTGRNTGELFF
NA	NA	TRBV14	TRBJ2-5	TGTGCCAGCAGCCAAGAGCTGCGATCATTACCGGAGACCCAGTACTTC	CASSQELRSLPETQYF
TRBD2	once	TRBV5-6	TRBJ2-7	TGTGCCAGCAGGGGGACGGCTACGGGGGGCGAGCAGTACTTC	CASRGTATGGEQYF
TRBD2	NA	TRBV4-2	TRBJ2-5	TGTGCCAGCAGCCAGACCACCGGGACTAGCGGCCAAGAGACCCAGTACTTC	CASSQTTGTSGQETQYF
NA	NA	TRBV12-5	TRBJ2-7	TGTGCTAGTGGTCAGGACAACTCCTACGAGCAGTACTTC	CASGQDNSYEQYF
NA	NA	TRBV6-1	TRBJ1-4	TGTGCCAGCGTCAGGGTATCTAATGAAAAACTGTTTTTT	CASVRVSNEKLFF
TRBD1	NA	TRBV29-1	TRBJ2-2	TGCAGCGTTGAAGAAGGGCGCAGGGGGACGAACACCGGGGAGCTGTTTTTT	CSVEEGRRGTNTGELFF
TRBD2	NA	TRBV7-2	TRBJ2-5	TGTGCCAGCAGCCCAATGGGAGGAAGCGGGGGCCTGGAGACCCAGTACTTC	CASSPMGGSGGLETQYF
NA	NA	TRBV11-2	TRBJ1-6	TGTGCCAGCAGCTCCGGACTGAAGAATTCACCCCTCCACTTT	CASSSGLKNSPLHF
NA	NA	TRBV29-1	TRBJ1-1	TGCAGCGTTCGAAATAACGGGGACACTGAAGCTTTCTTT	CSVRNNGDTEAFF
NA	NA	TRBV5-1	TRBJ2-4	TGCGCCAGCAGCTTGGGCAGGCAACTAGCCAAAAACATTCAGTACTTC	CASSLGRQLAKNIQYF
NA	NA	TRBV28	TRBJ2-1	TGTACCAGCGCGGGGGACATCAAGATCAATGAGCAGTTCTTC	CTSAGDIKINEQFF
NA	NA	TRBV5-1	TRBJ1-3	TGCGCCAGCAGCCCGGGACAAAACTCTGGAAACACCATATATTTT	CASSPGQNSGNTIYF
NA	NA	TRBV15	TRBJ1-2	TGTGCCACCAGCAGAGCCGGGATAGCTCGGGAGGGCTACACCTTC	CATSRAGIAREGYTF
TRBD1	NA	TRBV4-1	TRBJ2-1	TGCGCCAGCAGCCCCGACAGGGCAAGGAACAATGAGCAGTTCTTC	CASSPDRARNNEQFF
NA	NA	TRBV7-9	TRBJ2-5	TGTTCCAGCAGCCGATACCATCCAACAGGGTTATCTAGGGAGACCCAGTACTTC	CSSSRYHPTGLSRETQYF
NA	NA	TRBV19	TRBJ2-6	TGTGCCAGTAGCGGCCGAGGAGGGGCCAACGTCCTGACTTTC	CASSGRGGANVLTF
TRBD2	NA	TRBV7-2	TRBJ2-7	TGTGCCAGCAGCGTGACTAGCGGGGGGTCCTACGAGCAGTACTTC	CASSVTSGGSYEQYF
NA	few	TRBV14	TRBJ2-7	TGTGCCAGCAGCCAAGTTCCGAGGGACACAAAGTACTTC	CASSQVPRDTKYF
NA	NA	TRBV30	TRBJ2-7	TGTGCCTGGAGTTATGGAGGGGCCTACGAGCAGTACTTC	CAWSYGGAYEQYF
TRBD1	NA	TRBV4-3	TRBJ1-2	TGCGCCAGCAGCCCCCACCCGGGACAGGGGCTAGGCTACACCTTC	CASSPHPGQGLGYTF
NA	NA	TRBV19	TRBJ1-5	TGTGCCAGTAGTATAGTCGGGTTTAAGGCTCAGCCCCAGCATTTT	CASSIVGFKAQPQHF
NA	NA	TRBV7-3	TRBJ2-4	TGTGCCAGCAGCTTAGGTGGGCGAGGCACGGGGGACATTCAGTACTTC	CASSLGGRGTGDIQYF
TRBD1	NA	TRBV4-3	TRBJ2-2	TGCGCCAGCAGCCAAGACACCGGGACAGGGGGAAACACCGGGGAGCTGTTTTTT	CASSQDTGTGGNTGELFF
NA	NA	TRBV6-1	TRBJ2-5	TGTGCCAGCCGTGGACTCCGTGGGGCCTCACCGGAGACCCAGTACTTC	CASRGLRGASPETQYF
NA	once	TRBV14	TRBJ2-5	TGTGCCAGCAACACGGCAGGGTTCGGGGAGACCCAGTACTTC	CASNTAGFGETQYF
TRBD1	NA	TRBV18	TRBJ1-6	TGTGCCAGCTCACCAGGGCAGGGGGATACACCCCTCCACTTT	CASSPGQGDTPLHF
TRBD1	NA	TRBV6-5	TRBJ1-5	TGTGCCAGCAGTACGACAGGGAATGGGCCCCAGCATTTT	CASSTTGNGPQHF
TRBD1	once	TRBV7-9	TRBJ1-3	TGTGCCAGCAGCTTGGTAGCAGGGGGAGTAAACACCATATATTTT	CASSLVAGGVNTIYF
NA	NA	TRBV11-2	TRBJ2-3	TGTGCCAGCAGCCCGACTACGGTCGGCGGACTGGGGAAGCGATATACGCAGTATTTT	CASSPTTVGGLGKRYTQYF
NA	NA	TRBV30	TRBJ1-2	TGTGCCTGGAGTGTACAGGGCCTGGATGGCTACACCTTC	CAWSVQGLDGYTF
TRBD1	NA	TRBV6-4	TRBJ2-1	TGTGCCAGCAGTCGGAGACAGGGGGCCATTGAGCAGTTCTTC	CASSRRQGAIEQFF
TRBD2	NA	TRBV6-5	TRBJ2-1	TGTGCCAGCAGTTACTTGCGGGGGGGGCCCTACAATGAGCAGTTCTTC	CASSYLRGGPYNEQFF
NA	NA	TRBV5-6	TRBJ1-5	TGTGCCAGCAGCTCGACGACAGGATTCGGGCCCCAGCATTTT	CASSSTTGFGPQHF
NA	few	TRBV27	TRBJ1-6	TGTGCCAGCAATTTTCAGGGGAACTATAATTCACCCCTCCACTTT	CASNFQGNYNSPLHF
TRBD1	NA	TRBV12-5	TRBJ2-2	TGTGCTAGTCGGGACAGCAACACCGGGGAGCTGTTTTTT	CASRDSNTGELFF
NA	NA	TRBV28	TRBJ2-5	TGTGCCAGCAGTCCAGGGTATGAGACCCAGTACTTC	CASSPGYETQYF
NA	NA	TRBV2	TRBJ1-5	TGTGCCAGCAGTGAGGGGGAGGAGCCCCAGCATTTT	CASSEGEEPQHF
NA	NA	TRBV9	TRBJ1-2	TGTGCCAGCACGACGAGGGGGGGTGGCTACACCTTC	CASTTRGGGYTF
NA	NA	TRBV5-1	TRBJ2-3	TGCGCCAGCAGACCGGAGGGAGATACGCAGTATTTT	CASRPEGDTQYF
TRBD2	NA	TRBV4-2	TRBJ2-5	TGTGCCAGCAGCCAAGGAGCGGGGGAAGAGACCCAGTACTTC	CASSQGAGEETQYF
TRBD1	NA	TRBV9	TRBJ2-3	TGTGCCAGCAGCGTGACAGGGGACGGCACAGATACGCAGTATTTT	CASSVTGDGTDTQYF
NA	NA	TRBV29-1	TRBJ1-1	TGCAGCGCCGGGGGTATGAACACTGGAGCTTTCTTT	CSAGGMNTGAFF
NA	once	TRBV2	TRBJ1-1	TGTGCCAGCAGTGAACAAGGGGTCCCGAACACTGAAGCTTTCTTT	CASSEQGVPNTEAFF